The 2 T cell receptor beta chains reported below all come from one sample, sequenced in a study of OX40 agonist ivuxolimab in advanced cancers. The protocol used for the library was the immunoSEQ multiplex PCR assay. TCRdb provides this immuneACCESS table in a form limited to in-frame rearrangements. Some clones are lacking; in checked studies, under half of them reflect an unresolved V gene, and why the rest are absent is not known. This sample lists 20,000 to 25,000 clones; about two thirds were detected once. The ten top clones hold roughly 18% of the sample. The specimen was CD4+ or CD8+ T cells sorted from blood, collected in a trial of the OX40 agonist ivuxolimab. These receptors came from an adult with an advanced solid tumor such as melanoma, head and neck, liver or kidney cancer.

Only a few counts were recorded for this clone. This chain links TRBV7-9 with TRBJ2-5, with TRBD1 identical over 10 bases. Trimming at V came to 3 bases and at J to 4 bases, leaving 8 bases not matched to a gene. This CDR3 contains 16 residues. Germline loops: CDR1 SEHNR, CDR2 FQNEAQ (reference sequence). The DNA for the CDR3 is TGTGCCAGCAGCTTGGAGGGGACAGGGGTTCGAGAGACCCAGTACTTC. It codes for CASSLEGTGVRETQYF.

CDR3 region: CASTPTSGGSNTQYF. The DNA of the CDR3 is TGTGCCAGCACCCCGACTAGCGGGGGGTCGAATACGCAGTATTTT. The gene calls are TRBV7-2 and TRBJ2-3, with 13 nucleotides matching TRBD2. This CDR3 is built from 15 residues. Germline values: CDR1 SGHTA, CDR2 FQGNSA. V was clipped by 7 bases and J by 7 bases; unmatched bases: 8.